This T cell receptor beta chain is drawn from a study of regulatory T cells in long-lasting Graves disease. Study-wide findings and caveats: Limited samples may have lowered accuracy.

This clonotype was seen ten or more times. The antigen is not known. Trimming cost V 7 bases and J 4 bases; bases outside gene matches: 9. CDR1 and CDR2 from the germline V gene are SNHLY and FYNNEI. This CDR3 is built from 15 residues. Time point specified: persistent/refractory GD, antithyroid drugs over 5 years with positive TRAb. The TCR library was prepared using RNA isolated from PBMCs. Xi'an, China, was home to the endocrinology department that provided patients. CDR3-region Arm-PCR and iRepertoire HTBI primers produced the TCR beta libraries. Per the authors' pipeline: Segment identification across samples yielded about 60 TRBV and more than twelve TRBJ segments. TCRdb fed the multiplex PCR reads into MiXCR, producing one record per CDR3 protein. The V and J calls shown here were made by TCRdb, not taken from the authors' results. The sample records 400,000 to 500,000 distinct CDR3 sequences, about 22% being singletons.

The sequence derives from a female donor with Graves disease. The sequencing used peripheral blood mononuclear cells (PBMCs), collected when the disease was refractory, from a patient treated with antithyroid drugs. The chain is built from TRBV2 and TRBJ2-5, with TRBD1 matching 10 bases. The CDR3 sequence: CASKPSTGGRETQYF. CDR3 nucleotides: TGTGCCAGCAAGCCCTCGACAGGGGGCCGAGAGACCCAGTACTTC.